A selection of T cell receptor beta chains follows, all from one sample in a study of blood T cell repertoires in COVID-19. Produced via immunoSEQ multiplex PCR; TCRdb's table is partial and in-frame only. The sample lists approximately 150,000 clones; 70% to 90% were seen once. Material for sequencing was peripheral blood. These receptor sequences come from a man in his sixties or seventies with acute or convalescent COVID-19. CDR3s include the opening cysteine and the closing phenylalanine or tryptophan. A D gene is named only where the DNA matches it firmly. Size is omitted from some rows. Given values are once, few, many or a class for expanded clones.

d_gene: NA; abundance: NA; v_gene: TRBV27; j_gene: TRBJ2-2; CDR3nt: TGTGCCAGCAGCACTTACAGGGGGAATAGCGGGGGCTCGAACACCGGGGAGCTGTTTTTT; CDR3aa: CASSTYRGNSGGSNTGELFF
d_gene: TRBD2; abundance: NA; v_gene: TRBV5-1; j_gene: TRBJ2-3; CDR3nt: TGCGCCAGCAGCTTCTCATTCAAGGCGGGAGGACTAGCAGATACGCAGTATTTT; CDR3aa: CASSFSFKAGGLADTQYF
d_gene: TRBD1; abundance: NA; v_gene: TRBV29-1; j_gene: TRBJ2-7; CDR3nt: TGCAGCACCTGGGACAGGTTATCCTACGAGCAGTACTTC; CDR3aa: CSTWDRLSYEQYF
d_gene: TRBD1; abundance: NA; v_gene: TRBV5-1; j_gene: TRBJ2-3; CDR3nt: TGCGCCAGCAGCTTCGGACAGGGGCCAAGCACAGATACGCAGTATTTT; CDR3aa: CASSFGQGPSTDTQYF
d_gene: NA; abundance: NA; v_gene: TRBV7-7; j_gene: TRBJ2-7; CDR3nt: TGTGCTAGCAGCTACTCTCCTAGCTCCTACGAGCAGTACTTC; CDR3aa: CASSYSPSSYEQYF
d_gene: NA; abundance: NA; v_gene: TRBV9; j_gene: TRBJ2-1; CDR3nt: TGTGCCATCTGTGCGGACAATGAGCAGTTCTTC; CDR3aa: CAICADNEQFF
d_gene: NA; abundance: once; v_gene: TRBV7-9; j_gene: TRBJ2-7; CDR3nt: TGTGCCAGCAGCCCAATTGGAGAAGCCTACGAGCAGTACTTC; CDR3aa: CASSPIGEAYEQYF
d_gene: TRBD2; abundance: few; v_gene: TRBV4-1; j_gene: TRBJ2-2; CDR3nt: TGCGCCAGCATCCAGGAGGCTAGCGGATATACCGGGGAGCTGTTTTTT; CDR3aa: CASIQEASGYTGELFF
d_gene: TRBD1; abundance: NA; v_gene: TRBV5-6; j_gene: TRBJ1-5; CDR3nt: TGTGCCAGCAGCTTTTTCGCCGCACAGGGGGCTCAGCCCCAGCATTTT; CDR3aa: CASSFFAAQGAQPQHF
d_gene: TRBD2; abundance: NA; v_gene: TRBV6-1; j_gene: TRBJ2-3; CDR3nt: TGTGCCAGCAGTGCTTCACTAGCGGGAGGTACAGATACGCAGTATTTT; CDR3aa: CASSASLAGGTDTQYF
d_gene: NA; abundance: NA; v_gene: TRBV10-3; j_gene: TRBJ2-2; CDR3nt: TGTGCCACCTGGGACTCCGCGCTTACCGGGGAGCTGTTTTTT; CDR3aa: CATWDSALTGELFF
d_gene: NA; abundance: few; v_gene: TRBV6-5; j_gene: TRBJ2-7; CDR3nt: TGTGCCAGCACCACGACCAGGCAGGGCGAGCAGTACTTC; CDR3aa: CASTTTRQGEQYF
d_gene: TRBD2; abundance: NA; v_gene: TRBV28; j_gene: TRBJ2-7; CDR3nt: TGTGCCAGCAGTTTAGGCGGGAGGTCCCCCTACGAGCAGTACTTC; CDR3aa: CASSLGGRSPYEQYF
d_gene: TRBD2; abundance: NA; v_gene: TRBV4-1; j_gene: TRBJ2-3; CDR3nt: TGCGCCAGCAGCTCCAGACTAGCGCAAAGCACAGATACGCAGTATTTT; CDR3aa: CASSSRLAQSTDTQYF
d_gene: NA; abundance: NA; v_gene: TRBV28; j_gene: TRBJ1-2; CDR3nt: TGTGCCAGCAGTTTTCCCCCGGTGGCTAACTATGGCTACACCTTC; CDR3aa: CASSFPPVANYGYTF
d_gene: TRBD2; abundance: NA; v_gene: TRBV28; j_gene: TRBJ2-7; CDR3nt: TGTGCCACCCGGGTTAGCGGGAGTGACGAGCAGTACTTC; CDR3aa: CATRVSGSDEQYF
d_gene: NA; abundance: NA; v_gene: TRBV12-3/TRBV12-4; j_gene: TRBJ2-3; CDR3nt: TGTGCCAGCAGCCCACAGCCAGATACGCAGTATTTT; CDR3aa: CASSPQPDTQYF
d_gene: NA; abundance: NA; v_gene: TRBV7-9; j_gene: TRBJ2-1; CDR3nt: TGTGCCAGCAGCTTAGTCGACAATGAGCAGTTCTTC; CDR3aa: CASSLVDNEQFF
d_gene: TRBD1; abundance: NA; v_gene: TRBV19; j_gene: TRBJ2-2; CDR3nt: TGTGCCAGTTCAAACAGGGGGCGGGACACCGGGGAGCTGTTTTTT; CDR3aa: CASSNRGRDTGELFF
d_gene: NA; abundance: NA; v_gene: TRBV24-1; j_gene: TRBJ1-1; CDR3nt: TGTGTCGGGGGGGGGCGCGGCTATAATGAAGCTTTCTTT; CDR3aa: CVGGGRGYNEAFF
d_gene: NA; abundance: NA; v_gene: TRBV19; j_gene: TRBJ2-6; CDR3nt: TGTGCCAGTAGTATAGGGAGGGGGGCCAACGTCCTGACTTTC; CDR3aa: CASSIGRGANVLTF
d_gene: TRBD1; abundance: NA; v_gene: TRBV5-1; j_gene: TRBJ1-2; CDR3nt: TGCGCCAGCAGCTTGGCCCCAGACAGGGGTGAAGGCTACACCTTC; CDR3aa: CASSLAPDRGEGYTF
d_gene: TRBD1; abundance: NA; v_gene: TRBV9; j_gene: TRBJ2-2; CDR3nt: TGTGCCAGCAGCGCTGGGGACAGGGGCCCCACCGGGGAGCTGTTTTTT; CDR3aa: CASSAGDRGPTGELFF
d_gene: NA; abundance: once; v_gene: TRBV20-1; j_gene: TRBJ2-3; CDR3nt: TGCAGTGCTAGTTACGGGACATACAGAGAGACAGATACGCAGTATTTT; CDR3aa: CSASYGTYRETDTQYF
d_gene: NA; abundance: NA; v_gene: TRBV11-1; j_gene: TRBJ2-1; CDR3nt: TGTGCCAGCAGCTTAGGACGGGAGAGCTACAATGAGCAGTTCTTC; CDR3aa: CASSLGRESYNEQFF
d_gene: NA; abundance: NA; v_gene: TRBV3-1/TRBV3-2; j_gene: TRBJ1-2; CDR3nt: TGTGCCAGCAGCCAACTAGCTTCTAACTATGGCTACACCTTC; CDR3aa: CASSQLASNYGYTF
d_gene: TRBD1; abundance: few; v_gene: TRBV5-5; j_gene: TRBJ2-2; CDR3nt: TGTGCCAGCAGCTCATTGGGGGACAGCGCGAACACCGGGGAGCTGTTTTTT; CDR3aa: CASSSLGDSANTGELFF
d_gene: TRBD2; abundance: once; v_gene: TRBV5-1; j_gene: TRBJ2-2; CDR3nt: TGCGCCAGCAGCCTCGCGGGGGGGAGCGGAGGGACCGGGGAGCTGTTTTTT; CDR3aa: CASSLAGGSGGTGELFF
d_gene: TRBD2; abundance: once; v_gene: TRBV5-1; j_gene: TRBJ2-1; CDR3nt: TGCGCCAGCAGCTTCTCTAGCGGGAGCTCCTACAATGAGCAGTTCTTC; CDR3aa: CASSFSSGSSYNEQFF
d_gene: TRBD1; abundance: NA; v_gene: TRBV6-5; j_gene: TRBJ2-4; CDR3nt: TGTGCCAGCAGGGGGGACAGGGGGAACATTCAGTACTTC; CDR3aa: CASRGDRGNIQYF
d_gene: TRBD2; abundance: NA; v_gene: TRBV5-8; j_gene: TRBJ2-4; CDR3nt: TGTGCCAGCAGCTTGGAAGCTAGCGGCAAAAACATTCAGTACTTC; CDR3aa: CASSLEASGKNIQYF
d_gene: NA; abundance: NA; v_gene: TRBV7-2; j_gene: TRBJ2-7; CDR3nt: TGTGCCAGCAGCTTAGTTAGAGTACCCGGTTACGAGCAGTACTTC; CDR3aa: CASSLVRVPGYEQYF
d_gene: TRBD2; abundance: once; v_gene: TRBV7-9; j_gene: TRBJ2-1; CDR3nt: TGTGCCAGCAGCTTACTCGCGGGAGATTATGAGCAGTTCTTC; CDR3aa: CASSLLAGDYEQFF
d_gene: TRBD1; abundance: NA; v_gene: TRBV30; j_gene: TRBJ2-5; CDR3nt: TGTGCCTGGGGGACAGGGTCGGAGACCCAGTACTTC; CDR3aa: CAWGTGSETQYF
d_gene: TRBD2; abundance: once; v_gene: TRBV10-3; j_gene: TRBJ2-1; CDR3nt: TGTGCCATCACGAGCCGGGACTACCTCTACAATGAGCAGTTCTTC; CDR3aa: CAITSRDYLYNEQFF
d_gene: TRBD1; abundance: NA; v_gene: TRBV24-1; j_gene: TRBJ2-5; CDR3nt: TGTGCCACCAGTGAACTTCCCGGACAGGGGTTAGGGGAGACCCAGTACTTC; CDR3aa: CATSELPGQGLGETQYF
d_gene: TRBD1; abundance: few; v_gene: TRBV7-6; j_gene: TRBJ1-3; CDR3nt: TGTGCCAGCAGCACAAGTACAGGGGTCTCTGGAAACACCATATATTTT; CDR3aa: CASSTSTGVSGNTIYF
d_gene: NA; abundance: NA; v_gene: TRBV14; j_gene: TRBJ1-1; CDR3nt: TGTGCCAGCAGCCAGACAGCGAACACTGAAGCTTTCTTT; CDR3aa: CASSQTANTEAFF